These 29 T cell receptor beta chains were sequenced from one sample in a study of blood T cell repertoires in COVID-19. Sequencing was performed with immunoSEQ multiplex PCR; in TCRdb, only in-frame clones are kept and a portion is missing. The table records tens of thousands of clones, approximately 90% of them present only once. Sequenced input: peripheral blood. These receptors all stem from a man aged 55 to 70 with acute or convalescent COVID-19.

This rearrangement joins TRBV6-6 to TRBJ2-2; perhaps TRBD1 as D (6 bases). The CDR3 has 15 residues. Per the germline V gene, CDR1 is MNHNY and CDR2 is SVGAGI (reference sequence). V was clipped by 6 bases and J by 4 bases, with 15 bases between them. The CDR3 loop reads CASSTFRGGTGELFF. The CDR3 nucleotides are TGTGCCAGCAGCACCTTCAGGGGTGGCACCGGGGAGCTGTTTTTT.

The rearrangement joins TRBV21-1 to TRBJ2-7; TRBD2, the table's D call, was not compared with the DNA. TRBV21-1 counts as a pseudogene. The CDR3 has 16 residues. The CDR3 region has the DNA TGTGCCAGCAGCAAAGAGGCGAGGCAAGAGGCGCACGAGCAGTACTTC. The encoded protein is CASSKEARQEAHEQYF.

The J gene is TRBJ1-2, the V gene TRBV2, with 10 bases lining up with TRBD1. Trimming took 6 bases from V and 2 from J; bases not matched to a gene: 9. Germline-derived CDR1 and CDR2 are SNHLY and FYNNEI. CDR3 size: 16 residues. CDR3 sequence reads: CASREGPGQGNYGYTF. The CDR3 coding sequence is TGTGCCAGCAGGGAGGGTCCGGGACAGGGGAACTATGGCTACACCTTC.

V gene TRBV5-6 combines with J gene TRBJ1-1; the D is unclear. In germline, CDR1 is SGHDT, CDR2 YYEEEE. The CDR3 length is 15 residues. The V gene lost 2 bases and the J gene lost 0 bases, with 11 bases spanning the gap. The CDR3 sequence: CASSFNTNMNTEAFF. CDR3 nucleotides: TGTGCCAGCAGCTTTAATACGAACATGAACACTGAAGCTTTCTTT.

The chain carries TRBV29-1 and TRBJ1-3; 9 positions agree with TRBD1. Trimming removed 7 bases from V and 1 base from J; junction bases left unmatched: 2. The CDR3 contains 13 residues. Germline V gene lookup returns CDR1 SQVTM and CDR2 ANQGSEA. CDR3 bases: TGCAGCGCCGGGACAGGGTCTGGAAACACCATATATTTT. This encodes CSAGTGSGNTIYF.

This rearrangement joins TRBV6-5 to TRBJ1-2; D ambiguous. Per germline, CDR1 MNHEY and CDR2 SVGAGI. The CDR3 is 15 residues long. Trimming cost V 8 bases and J 4 bases, with 20 bases left between them. The chain's CDR3 is CASLDPFGFFYGYTF. DNA for the CDR3: TGTGCCAGCCTAGACCCCTTTGGGTTTTTCTATGGCTACACCTTC.

The chain links TRBV12-5 to TRBJ2-7; 8 bases are a match to TRBD1. Germline V gene sequence: CDR1 LGHNT, CDR2 FRNRAP. The junction had 8 bases not matched to a gene; V was cut back by 5 bases and J by 5 bases. This CDR3 is built from 14 residues. CDR3 DNA sequence: TGTGCTAGTGGTCCCGGACAGGGCAGCCACGAGCAGTACTTC. Its protein is CASGPGQGSHEQYF. Filled out from reference TRBV12-5 and TRBJ2-7, the complete variable domain reads DARVTQTPRHKVTEMGQEVTMRCQPILGHNTVFWYRQTMMQGLELLAYFRNRAPLDDSGMPKDRFSAEMPDATLATLKIQPSEPRDSAVYFCASGPGQGSHEQYFGPGTRLTVT.

CDR3 sequence (DNA): TGTGCCAGCAGCACAGACAGGGGTTCCTTTGGCTACACCTTC. This gives the protein CASSTDRGSFGYTF. The J gene is TRBJ1-2, the V gene TRBV9, with TRBD1 matching over 8 bases. This CDR3 is 14 amino acids long. Germline CDR1 SGDLS, CDR2 YYNGEE. Germline trimming cut 4 bases from V and 7 bases from J; bases unmatched to any gene: 9.

This CDR3 is CASSLVRGLMYQETQYF. CDR3 in DNA: TGTGCCAGCAGCTTAGTCAGGGGCCTCATGTACCAAGAGACCCAGTACTTC. The V gene is TRBV13, the J gene TRBJ2-5, with D perhaps TRBD1 (6 bases). CDR1 is PRHDT, CDR2 FYEKMQ, per germline (reference sequence). V dropped 1 base and J dropped 0 bases, with 15 bases sitting between them. This CDR3 region has 17 residues.

The rearrangement links TRBV27 to TRBJ2-1; D call uncertain. CDR1 is MNHEY, CDR2 SMNVEV, per germline (reference sequence). The CDR3 has 16 residues. Trimming stripped 2 bases from V and 0 bases from J, with 11 bases between. CDR3 DNA sequence: TGTGCCAGCAGTTTACGTCCAACTAACTCCTACAATGAGCAGTTCTTC. Protein sequence: CASSLRPTNSYNEQFF.

The rearrangement uses TRBV9 and TRBJ1-6, with D possibly TRBD1 on 6 matching bases. The CDR3 totals 15 residues. Germline loops: CDR1 SGDLS, CDR2 YYNGEE. V lost 3 bases to trimming and J lost 13 bases, with 20 bases between them. The CDR3 nucleotides are TGTGCCAGCAGCGCACAATCGGACAGTTCACTTCCCCTCCACTTT. Protein sequence: CASSAQSDSSLPLHF.

V gene TRBV6-1 combines with J gene TRBJ1-6; TRBD1 is a possible D gene (5 bases). Trimming cost V 1 base and J 7 bases, with 5 bases left between them. The CDR3 contains 13 residues. Germline-derived CDR1 and CDR2 are MNHNS and SASEGT. The CDR3 DNA is TGTGCCAGCAGTGAAGGGACAAATTCACCCCTCCACTTT. It yields the protein CASSEGTNSPLHF.

The chain couples TRBV3-1 (or the pseudogene TRBV3-2) to TRBJ1-1; 7 nucleotides line up with TRBD1. J was trimmed by 6 bases and V by 3 bases; bases with no gene match: 16. CDR3 size: 17 residues. From germline, CDR1 is LGHDT and CDR2 YNNKEL (reference sequence). For the CDR3, the DNA is TGTGCCAGCAGCCAGAGGGGGCGCTCCCCCAGGCCCCCTGAAGCTTTCTTT. Protein: CASSQRGRSPRPPEAFF.

The chain recombines TRBV18 with TRBJ2-5, with D maybe TRBD1 (5 bases). The CDR3 has 14 residues. With 1 base removed from V and 1 base from J, the gap between germline ends came to 7 bases. In germline, CDR1 is KGHSH, CDR2 LQKENI. The CDR3 DNA reads TGTGCCAGCTCACCACTCAGGGCCCAAGAGACCCAGTACTTC. As protein: CASSPLRAQETQYF.

The chain uses TRBV19 and TRBJ2-1, with 16 nucleotides matching TRBD2. The CDR3 sequence is 16 residues long. V shed 3 bases and J 7 bases; nucleotides not matched to a gene: 3. Germline CDR1 LNHDA, CDR2 SQIVND (reference sequence). CDR3 sequence reads: CASSIKGLAGGNEQFF. For the CDR3, the DNA is TGTGCCAGTAGTATTAAGGGACTAGCGGGAGGGAATGAGCAGTTCTTC.

This chain connects TRBV28 to TRBJ1-2; D not resolved. The CDR3 sequence is 13 residues long. V dropped 2 bases and J dropped 4 bases, with 8 bases sitting between them. Per germline, CDR1 MDHEN and CDR2 SYDVKM. The CDR3 coding sequence is TGTGCCAGCAGTTTAGGAGGATTCTATGGCTACACCTTC. Protein product: CASSLGGFYGYTF.

The CDR3 region is CASSQRGLAGTGELFF. CDR3 nucleotides: TGTGCCAGCAGCCAGAGGGGGCTAGCTGGCACCGGGGAGCTGTTTTTT. The chain recombines TRBV14 with TRBJ2-2, with 7 bases aligning to TRBD1. The CDR3 length is 16 residues. The V segment lost 3 bases and the J segment 4 bases; nucleotides outside the gene matches: 8. Germline V gene data show CDR1 as SGHDN and CDR2 as FVKESK.

The chain couples TRBV7-9 to TRBJ1-4, with D possibly matching TRBD1 (5 bases). This CDR3 has 16 residues. V lost 5 bases, J lost 8 bases, and 21 bases lay in between. Germline V gene data show CDR1 as SEHNR and CDR2 as FQNEAQ (reference sequence). Here the CDR3 reads CASSAAGGALREKLFF. DNA of the CDR3: TGTGCCAGCAGCGCCGCAGGAGGGGCGCTAAGGGAAAAACTGTTTTTT.

V gene TRBV5-1 combines with J gene TRBJ1-4; TRBD1 aligns across 7 bases. The germline gives CDR1 SGHRS, CDR2 YFSETQ. The CDR3 runs 15 residues. J gave up 8 bases and V 5 bases, and 12 bases lay outside the gene matches. Here the CDR3 reads CASSPRRDRWEKLFF. The CDR3 DNA reads as TGCGCCAGCAGTCCCCGAAGGGACAGATGGGAAAAACTGTTTTTT.

V usage is TRBV13 and J usage is TRBJ2-5, with 8 bases fitting TRBD1. Trimming removed 2 bases from V and 4 bases from J; junction bases left unmatched: 6. Germline loops: CDR1 PRHDT, CDR2 FYEKMQ (reference sequence). The CDR3 extends over 15 amino acids. The CDR3 region is CASSLRQGIGETQYF. CDR3 in DNA: TGTGCCAGCAGCTTAAGACAGGGGATCGGAGAGACCCAGTACTTC.

The gene calls are TRBV9 and TRBJ1-3; 12 bases match TRBD1. The V and J ends lost 6 bases and 2 bases, in that order; junction bases with no gene match: 6. The V gene's germline CDR1 is SGDLS and CDR2 YYNGEE. The CDR3 consists of 16 residues. The CDR3 spells CASTRGQGATGNTIYF. The CDR3 DNA is TGTGCCAGCACGAGGGGACAGGGGGCTACTGGAAACACCATATATTTT.

In this sample, this clone turned up a few times. This rearrangement joins TRBV5-1 to TRBJ2-2; D gene uncertain. V was clipped by 1 base and J by 7 bases, with 14 bases between them. The CDR3 has 15 amino acids. Germline CDR1 is SGHRS and CDR2 is YFSETQ. CDR3 protein: CASSLQSPGNGELFF. As DNA, the CDR3 is TGCGCCAGCAGCTTGCAAAGTCCAGGCAACGGGGAGCTGTTTTTT.

J is TRBJ2-6 and V is TRBV7-2, with 8 nucleotides matching TRBD1. CDR1 and CDR2 from the germline V gene are SGHTA and FQGNSA. The CDR3 covers 17 residues. Trimming cost V 5 bases and J 2 bases; bases outside gene matches: 8. Here the CDR3 DNA reads TGTGCCAGCAGCCCGTCAACAGGGGGACCTGGGGCCAACGTCCTGACTTTC. As protein: CASSPSTGGPGANVLTF. Using reference TRBV7-2 and TRBJ2-6 for the parts outside the CDR3, the full variable domain is GAGVSQSPSNKVTEKGKDVELRCDPISGHTALYWYRQSLGQGLEFLIYFQGNSAPDKSGLPSDRFSAERTGGSVSTLTIQRTQQEDSAVYLCASSPSTGGPGANVLTFGAGSRLTVL.

The chain couples TRBV19 to TRBJ1-1, with D maybe TRBD1 (6 bases). V dropped 1 base and J dropped 5 bases, with 14 bases sitting between them. Germline V gene data show CDR1 as LNHDA and CDR2 as SQIVND (reference sequence). CDR3 length equals 15 residues. DNA of the CDR3: TGTGCCAGTAGTATAGCCACAGGGCGGTTTACTGAAGCTTTCTTT. Its translation is CASSIATGRFTEAFF.

This chain links TRBV27 with TRBJ1-1, with D uncertain. CDR3 length equals 15 residues. CDR1 and CDR2 from the germline V gene are MNHEY and SMNVEV (reference sequence). V gave up 5 bases and J gave up 1 base, with 14 bases separating them. CDR3 DNA: TGTGCCAGCAGTCTTTTGAGGGAGACGAACACTGAAGCTTTCTTT. This sequence encodes CASSLLRETNTEAFF.

This rearrangement joins TRBV19 to TRBJ1-2; 7 bases line up with TRBD1. The length of the CDR3 is 15 residues. Trimming cost V 4 bases and J 3 bases; bases outside gene matches: 8. Germline lookup yields CDR1 LNHDA and CDR2 SQIVND (reference sequence). The DNA for the CDR3 is TGTGCCAGTAGTACCCTTCGACAGGGAGACTATGGCTACACCTTC. Translation gives CASSTLRQGDYGYTF.

J is TRBJ2-7 and V is TRBV5-4; the match to TRBD1 covers 8 bases. The ends lost 4 bases at V and 6 bases at J; junction bases unmatched: 9. From germline, CDR1 is SGHNT and CDR2 YYREEE (reference sequence). The CDR3 spans 14 residues. The CDR3 region is CASSVLRQGPEQYF. Written as DNA, the CDR3 is TGTGCCAGCAGCGTACTTAGACAGGGGCCCGAGCAGTACTTC. Based on the CDR3 plus reference TRBV5-4 and TRBJ2-7, the full variable domain is ETGVTQSPTHLIKTRGQQVTLRCSSQSGHNTVSWYQQALGQGPQFIFQYYREEENGRGNFPPRFSGLQFPNYSSELNVNALELDDSALYLCASSVLRQGPEQYFGPGTRLTVT.

This chain connects TRBV9 to TRBJ1-2; D is unclear. CDR1 SGDLS and CDR2 YYNGEE come from the germline V gene. Trimming stripped 2 bases from V and 5 bases from J, with 10 bases between. This CDR3 has 13 amino acids. The CDR3 DNA reads as TGTGCCAGCAGCGTCCCGGGAGGGTATGGCTACACCTTC. This sequence encodes CASSVPGGYGYTF.

This rearrangement joins TRBV30 to TRBJ2-3; no firm D call. Germline values: CDR1 GTSNPN, CDR2 SVGIG (reference sequence). The V and J ends lost 8 bases and 0 bases respectively, with 12 bases between them. The CDR3 contains 13 residues. CDR3 region: CATAGLSTDTQYF. CDR3 DNA sequence: TGTGCCACCGCCGGTCTGAGCACAGATACGCAGTATTTT.